The rows below give T cell receptor beta chains drawn from one sample of a study of control samples from healthy donors and cancer patients. Profiled with immunoSEQ multiplex PCR; TCRdb holds only in-frame clones, not every one. The table shows about 160,000 clones, with approximately 96% occurring only once. The sequencing sample was made of blood. The receptors were gathered from a woman aged 40 to 49 in good health. The CDR3 runs from the conserved cysteine through the conserved F or W. The order of the fields is CDR3 DNA, CDR3 protein, clone size, D gene, J gene, V gene. D genes are given only for firm matches. Some rows have no size entry. The others give once, few or many, or a class for an expanded clone.

TGTGCCGTGGGCCTCGGCGATGAGCAGTTCTTC CAVGLGDEQFF once . TRBJ2-1 TRBV27
TGTGCCAGCAGCACACATGACGGGGAGCTGTTTTTT CASSTHDGELFF once . TRBJ2-2 TRBV6-5
TGTGCCAGCAGTTGGACCAGCGGGGACACCTACAATGAGCAGTTCTTC CASSWTSGDTYNEQFF once . TRBJ2-1 TRBV6-5
TGTGCCATCAGTGACCCACTAGGGAGATCCTACGAGCAGTACTTC CAISDPLGRSYEQYF . . TRBJ2-7 TRBV10-3
TGTGCCAGCTCACCACTACAGGGGCCCACCTTCCGAAACACCATATATTTT CASSPLQGPTFRNTIYF . TRBD1 TRBJ1-3 TRBV18
TGTGCCAGCAGCTCATGGACAGAGAATTCACCCCTCCACTTT CASSSWTENSPLHF . . TRBJ1-6 TRBV5-8
TGCAGCGTTGATCAAGGTCGTGGGAGGGTGAAGGCTTTCTTT CSVDQGRGRVKAFF . . TRBJ1-1 TRBV29-1
TGTGCCAGCAGTTTAGTAGGGGGCGCCCGAACTGAAGCTTTCTTT CASSLVGGARTEAFF . TRBD1 TRBJ1-1 TRBV27
TGCGCCAGCAGCTTGGCCGAACGTAGGGGGGAATCCGGGGAGCTGTTTTTT CASSLAERRGESGELFF . . TRBJ2-2 TRBV5-1
TGCAGCGCTGAAGCGGGCCGCAATCAGCCCCAGCATTTT CSAEAGRNQPQHF . . TRBJ1-5 TRBV29-1
TGTGCCAGTAGTATGGGATGGGGACGCCCTAGTGAGCAGTTCTTC CASSMGWGRPSEQFF . . TRBJ2-1 TRBV19
TGCGCCAGCAGTGATGTGGGACGGGAGCAGTACTTC CASSDVGREQYF . . TRBJ2-7 TRBV10-2
TGTGCCAGTAGTATAGACCAGACGGTTCTGAACGAGCAGTACTTC CASSIDQTVLNEQYF once . TRBJ2-7 TRBV19
TGCGCCAGCAGCCAAGAGGAGACAGGGTATTCACCCCTCCACTTT CASSQEETGYSPLHF . TRBD1 TRBJ1-6 TRBV4-1
TGTGCCTGGCAGAGGGGACAGGCGCGGGGTACGCAGTATTTT CAWQRGQARGTQYF . TRBD1 TRBJ2-3 TRBV30
TGTGCCAGCAGCGCTACAGGGGGAAGGGGAGACACCATATATTTT CASSATGGRGDTIYF . TRBD1 TRBJ1-3 TRBV7-9
TGTGCCAGCAGCTACGACCCCCGACAGGGGATCTCTAGCACAGATACGCAGTATTTT CASSYDPRQGISSTDTQYF . TRBD1 TRBJ2-3 TRBV7-9
TGTGCCAGCAGCCCCGAGGTGGAGACCCAGTACTTC CASSPEVETQYF . . TRBJ2-5 TRBV6-2/TRBV6-3
TGTGCCAGCAGCGTAGGCGCAGGGGGCGTCTACACCTTC CASSVGAGGVYTF once TRBD1 TRBJ1-2 TRBV9
TGCAGCGCCTTTAGCGGGAGCCCCGCGAACACCGGGGAGCTGTTTTTT CSAFSGSPANTGELFF . TRBD2 TRBJ2-2 TRBV29-1
TGTGCCAGCAGTTCCTACTCTTCCGGCTGGGCATATGGCTACACCTTC CASSSYSSGWAYGYTF . . TRBJ1-2 TRBV27
TGCAGCGTTGGAGAGGGGGATCAGCCCCAGCATTTT CSVGEGDQPQHF once . TRBJ1-5 TRBV29-1
TGTGCCAGCAGCCCTCACACAGTAACGAACACCGGGGAGCTGTTTTTT CASSPHTVTNTGELFF . . TRBJ2-2 TRBV7-9
TGTGCCAGCACCAAAAGGGGGGCCCGAAGGTCACCCCTCCACTTT CASTKRGARRSPLHF . . TRBJ1-6 TRBV27
TGTGCCAGCAGCTTAGCAGGGAGGGAAGCTTTCTTT CASSLAGREAFF . . TRBJ1-1 TRBV7-9
TGTGCCAGCAACGAAAGGGGGGGTGGTGGCTACACCTTC CASNERGGGGYTF . . TRBJ1-2 TRBV6-5
TGTGCCAGCAGCTTACGCAGGGGGCAGGTCACCGGGGAGCTGTTTTTT CASSLRRGQVTGELFF . TRBD1 TRBJ2-2 TRBV7-2
TGTGCCACCAGTGATTCCGGGGAAGAGACCCAGTACTTC CATSDSGEETQYF . . TRBJ2-5 TRBV24-1
TGTGCCAGCAGTTCGGGACCGAGGATTCGAGAAGCTTTCTTT CASSSGPRIREAFF . . TRBJ1-1 TRBV27
TGCAGTGCCCCGGCGCCGGGGACCCAGTACTTC CSAPAPGTQYF . . TRBJ2-5 TRBV20-1
TGTGCCAGCAGTTTAGGACGGGCCGTGTATCAGCCCCAGCATTTT CASSLGRAVYQPQHF . . TRBJ1-5 TRBV6-2/TRBV6-3
TGTGCCAGCAGCCCCCCCGGTGGTGGCAATGAAGCTTTCTTT CASSPPGGGNEAFF . . TRBJ1-1 TRBV7-2
TGTGCCAGCAATTTGGGCTATTCACCCCTCCACTTT CASNLGYSPLHF . . TRBJ1-6 TRBV2
TGTGCCAGCAGCTTAGCGGGAGGTTTCGGAGAGACCCAGTACTTC CASSLAGGFGETQYF . . TRBJ2-5 TRBV7-2
TGTGCCAGCAGCCCACAGAGGGGTACGGAGACCCAGTACTTC CASSPQRGTETQYF . . TRBJ2-5 TRBV7-2
TGTGCCAGCAGCTTCGGGGAAGCTGCTGAAGCTTTCTTT CASSFGEAAEAFF . . TRBJ1-1 TRBV7-3
TGTGCCAGCAGCTTGGGGGGACTAGCGGACAATGAGCAGTTCTTC CASSLGGLADNEQFF . TRBD2 TRBJ2-1 TRBV5-4
TGCGCCAGCAGTGAGTCGGATTTCGGGACTGAAGCTTTCTTT CASSESDFGTEAFF . . TRBJ1-1 TRBV10-2
TGCAGCGTTGAAGAAGGTAGGAACGAAAGAGCTAACTATGGCTACACCTTC CSVEEGRNERANYGYTF . . TRBJ1-2 TRBV29-1
TGTGCCAGCTCCAGATGGACAGCGGGGGCCGAGCAGTACTTC CASSRWTAGAEQYF . TRBD2 TRBJ2-7 TRBV14
TGCGCCAGCAGCTTGGCCGGGGAGGCTTACGAGCAGTACTTC CASSLAGEAYEQYF . . TRBJ2-7 TRBV5-1
TGTGCCAGCTTCAGGGCGGGACTAACTAATGAGCAGTTCTTC CASFRAGLTNEQFF . TRBD2 TRBJ2-1 TRBV27
TGTGCCAGCAGTCAAATGTCCCTTCACAATGAGCAGTTCTTC CASSQMSLHNEQFF . . TRBJ2-1 TRBV9
TGTGCCAGCAGCACTCATTCTGGGGAGAACACTGAAGCTTTCTTT CASSTHSGENTEAFF . . TRBJ1-1 TRBV7-2
TGTGCCAGCAGTGAAGGACAGCCCCGTGGCAATCAGCCCCAGCATTTT CASSEGQPRGNQPQHF . . TRBJ1-5 TRBV2